These 5 T cell receptor beta chains share one sample of origin, sequenced in a study of T cell repertoires in cytomegalovirus infection. These receptors' targets are unknown. TCRdb re-called the reads through MiXCR, storing one row per CDR3 protein. The sample has more than 45,000 distinct CDR3 sequences, around a fifth seen once; the top ten hold 64%. This specimen consisted of CD8+ T cells from cultured PBMCs, obtained from culture after CMV antigen stimulation. These TCRs come from a human donor in good health (CMV status not recorded). Some clones in this sample may be carry-over from other donors' samples.

V and J are TRBV11-1 and TRBJ2-5, with unresolved D. Looked up from germline, CDR1 is SGHAT and CDR2 is FQDESV (reference sequence). V lost 6 bases and J lost 3, with 8 bases in between. The CDR3 runs 12 residues. In nucleotides, the CDR3 is TGTGCCAGCAGTTCCTCGGAAGAGACCCAGTACTTC. The encoded protein is CASSSSEETQYF. Filled out from reference TRBV11-1 and TRBJ2-5, the complete variable domain reads EAEVAQSPRYKITEKSQAVAFWCDPISGHATLYWYRQILGQGPELLVQFQDESVVDDSQLPKDRFSAERLKGVDSTLKIQPAELGDSAMYLCASSSSEETQYFGPGTRLLVL.

The rearrangement links TRBV7-6 to TRBJ2-7; possibly TRBD1 or TRBD2 for D (6 bases each). CDR1 and CDR2 from the germline V gene are SGHVS and FNYEAQ. The CDR3 has 14 amino acids. Trimming took off 1 base at V and 1 base at J, with 8 bases between the two ends. The CDR3 bases are TGTGCCAGCAGCTTAGGGGGGGCTTCCTACGAGCAGTACTTC. Residues: CASSLGGASYEQYF.

The chain has TRBV11-1 and TRBJ2-3; a weak D match, TRBD2 (6 bases). The V gene lost 6 bases and the J gene lost 8 bases, with 24 bases spanning the gap. Germline-derived CDR1 and CDR2 are SGHAT and FQDESV (reference sequence). The CDR3 extends over 16 amino acids. CDR3 bases: TGTGCCAGCAGTATCGCGGGACCAACAAGTAGATCTACGCAGTATTTT. Translated: CASSIAGPTSRSTQYF.

The chain couples TRBV7-6 to TRBJ2-2; D is ambiguous. Per the germline V gene, CDR1 is SGHVS and CDR2 is FNYEAQ. The CDR3 runs 13 residues. V dropped 7 bases and J dropped 5 bases, with 11 bases sitting between them. DNA of the CDR3: TGTGCCAGCAACGTGGGTGGGACCGGGGAGCTGTTTTTT. Amino acids: CASNVGGTGELFF.

The chain has TRBV6-1 and TRBJ2-3; 7 bases align to TRBD2. The V and J ends lost 4 bases and 4 bases, in that order; junction bases with no gene match: 11. The CDR3 sequence is 16 residues long. Per germline, CDR1 MNHNS and CDR2 SASEGT. The CDR3 spells CASSGTSGTGADTQYF. The CDR3 coding sequence is TGTGCCAGCAGTGGAACCAGCGGGACCGGGGCAGATACGCAGTATTTT.